Sequencing of this T cell receptor beta chain was carried out in a study of T cells in Graves' hyperthyroidism and ophthalmopathy (dated by TCRdb to 2018 to 2020). Study-wide context: Peripheral blood was collected at initial diagnosis, before any treatment. To identify distinguishing TCR V-J signatures, a discovery cohort of about 95 patients was used, comprising some 43 with Graves' ophthalmopathy and 55 to 65 with stable Graves' hyperthyroidism. Prospective prediction of ophthalmopathy was tested in an independent validation cohort of fewer than 20 hyperthyroidism patients and 15 to 17 patients who later progressed to ophthalmopathy. For training and testing, the 100 or so patients in the discovery cohort were randomly divided in a 7:3 ratio. The study also compared thyroid tissue and blood T-cell repertoires from several Graves' hyperthyroidism patients. Once sampling was done, hyperthyroidism patients were given methimazole at a starting dose of 30 mg daily, whereas ophthalmopathy patients were given high-dose intravenous methylprednisolone. The paper describes TCR Vbeta CDR3 sequencing of 140 or so peripheral blood samples, made up of 43 ophthalmopathy patients, around 78 hyperthyroidism patients and roughly 17 progressor patients. General study outcomes and caveats: A 13 V-J signature model separated ophthalmopathy from stable hyperthyroidism, with 87.88% sensitivity and 81.08% specificity in cross-validation and 80%/75% in testing. No statistical method was used to set the sample size in advance, and investigators knew the group allocation. In validation, the model predicted progression to ophthalmopathy with around 71% sensitivity and about 72% specificity, a median of roughly seven months before onset. Most expanded thyroid clonotypes (frequency above 0.001) were also detected in blood, a finding suggesting that blood repertoires may reflect thyroid immune responses.

The CDR3 spans 14 residues, from the cysteine through the phenylalanine. The DNA shown is the 42-base CDR3, in frame from base 1. Trimming takes 6 bases from V and 0 bases from J, and the germline ends sit 11 bases apart. Ophthalmopathy patients had moderately to severely active disease, with a Clinical Activity Score of 3 or more, a NOSPECS grade of 4 or more, and a disease duration of less than 3 months. Any patient with an uncontrolled infection, another autoimmune disease, pregnancy or lactation was excluded. Diagnoses were established on the basis of clinical symptoms, serum thyroxine and TRAb, thyroid ultrasound, and orbital computed tomography. PBMCs were isolated from more than 9 ml of fresh peripheral blood by Ficoll-Paque density gradient centrifugation. Trizol reagent was used to extract total RNA, and RNA quality was then checked on an Agilent 2100 Bioanalyzer. Amplification of TCR beta CDR3 regions was carried out from RNA transcripts. A first-round RT-PCR of the TCR CDR3 used the HTBI primer set with the Qiagen OneStep RT-PCR kit. The libraries were constructed in a second round of multiplex PCR and then size-selected and purified. Libraries were sequenced paired-end with 100 bp reads on an Illumina HiSeq2000. In the original analysis: SOAPnuke was used to process the raw data, removing reads that contained adapters or uncalled bases, had a mean Phred below 15, or lacked an exact match to the constant primer or identifier. COPE v1.2.5 was used to merge the high-quality paired reads, and each unique nucleotide sequence was defined as a clonotype. MiTCR v1.1 was used to align the clonotypes against IMGT TRBV, TRBD and TRBJ reference segments. Only V-J combinations with frequency above 0.0001, covering 99% to 99.2% of repertoires, were analysed. The TCS score was defined as the ratio of F50 (clonal expansion) to E x V (chaos), calculated using BLOSUM62-based TCRdist between CDR3 peptides within each V-J. Welch's t-statistics and random forest reduced around 550 V-J features to under 15, which were used in a naive Bayes classifier (R e1071). TCRdb cleaned the public reads at Q25 with fastp, built clones with MiXCR and kept in-frame beta chains. Merged by CDR3 protein, the rows form single entries marked with the most common genes and DNA. The V and J calls were determined by TCRdb, not by the authors. This sample gives around 340,000 distinct CDR3 sequences in total; around a sixth of them show up just once. Clones ranked in the top ten supply around a sixth of the sample.

At least ten counts were recorded for this clonotype. Its binding antigen is unknown. The input lacks base qualities; no much larger clone sits a single base away. Sequencing used blood. The V and J segments used are TRBV12-3 or TRBV12-4 and TRBJ1-2; the D gene is perhaps TRBD1, from 6 matching bases. The origin of this receptor is a woman between 40 and 55 years old with Graves' ophthalmopathy. The DNA reads TGTGCCAGCAGCCGGACAGTTCCTAACTATGGCTACACCTTC. The translation is CASSRTVPNYGYTF.